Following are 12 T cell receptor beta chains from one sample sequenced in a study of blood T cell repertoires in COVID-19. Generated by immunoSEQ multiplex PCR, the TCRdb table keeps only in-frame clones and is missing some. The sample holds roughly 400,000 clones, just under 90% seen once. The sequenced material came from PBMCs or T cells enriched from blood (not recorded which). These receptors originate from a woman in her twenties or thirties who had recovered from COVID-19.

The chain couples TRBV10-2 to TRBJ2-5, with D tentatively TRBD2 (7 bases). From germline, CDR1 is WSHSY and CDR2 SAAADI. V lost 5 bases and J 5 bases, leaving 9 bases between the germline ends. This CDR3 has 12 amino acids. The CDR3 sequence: CASSKGGETQYF. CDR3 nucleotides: TGCGCCAGCAGTAAGGGGGGGGAGACCCAGTACTTC.

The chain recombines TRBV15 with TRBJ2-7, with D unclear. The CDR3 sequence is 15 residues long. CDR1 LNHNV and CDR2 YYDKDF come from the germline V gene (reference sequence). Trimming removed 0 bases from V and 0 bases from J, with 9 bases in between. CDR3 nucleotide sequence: TGTGCCACCAGCAGAGAGAGGCTCAACTCCTACGAGCAGTACTTC. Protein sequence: CATSRERLNSYEQYF.

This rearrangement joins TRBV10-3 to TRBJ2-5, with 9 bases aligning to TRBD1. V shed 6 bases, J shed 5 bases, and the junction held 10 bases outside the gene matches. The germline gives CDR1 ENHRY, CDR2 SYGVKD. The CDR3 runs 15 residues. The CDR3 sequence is CAIRGLGTGSETQYF. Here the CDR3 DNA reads TGTGCCATCAGGGGGCTCGGGACAGGGAGTGAGACCCAGTACTTC.

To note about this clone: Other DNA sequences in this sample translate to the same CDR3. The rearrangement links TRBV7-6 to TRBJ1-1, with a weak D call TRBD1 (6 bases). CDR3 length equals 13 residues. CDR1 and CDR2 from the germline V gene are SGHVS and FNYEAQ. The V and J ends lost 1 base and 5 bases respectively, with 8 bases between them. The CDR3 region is CASSLEGVTEAFF. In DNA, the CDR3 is TGTGCCAGCAGCTTAGAGGGGGTTACTGAAGCTTTCTTT.

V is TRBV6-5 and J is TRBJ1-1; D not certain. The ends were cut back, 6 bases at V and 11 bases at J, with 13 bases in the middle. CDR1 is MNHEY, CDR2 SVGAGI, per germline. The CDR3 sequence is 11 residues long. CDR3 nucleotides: TGTGCCAGCAGGAGAGCGGGATGGGCTTTCTTT. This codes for CASRRAGWAFF.

The CDR3 coding sequence is TGTGCCAGTAGTATAGCTGGGGAGGGGCAGGCGAAAATCCAAGAGACCCAGTACTTC. Translating gives CASSIAGEGQAKIQETQYF. The V and J genes are TRBV19 and TRBJ2-5, with 7 bases lining up with TRBD2. Germline assignment: CDR1 LNHDA and CDR2 SQIVND (reference sequence). There are 19 residues in the CDR3. The V gene end was trimmed by 1 base and the J gene end by 1 base; junction bases not matched to a gene: 15.

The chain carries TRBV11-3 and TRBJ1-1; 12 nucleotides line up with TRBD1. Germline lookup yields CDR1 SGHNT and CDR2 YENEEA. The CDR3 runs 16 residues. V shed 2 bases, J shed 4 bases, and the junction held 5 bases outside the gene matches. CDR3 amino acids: CASSLTGTGGFTEAFF. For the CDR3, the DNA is TGTGCCAGCAGCTTAACGGGGACAGGGGGCTTCACTGAAGCTTTCTTT.

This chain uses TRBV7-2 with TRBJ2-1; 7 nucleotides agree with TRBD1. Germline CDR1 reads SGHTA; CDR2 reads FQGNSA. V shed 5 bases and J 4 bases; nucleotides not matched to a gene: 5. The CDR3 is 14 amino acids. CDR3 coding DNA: TGTGCCAGCAGCAGCCGACAGGGATACAATGAGCAGTTCTTC. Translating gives CASSSRQGYNEQFF. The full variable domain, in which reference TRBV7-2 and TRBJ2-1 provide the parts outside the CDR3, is GAGVSQSPSNKVTEKGKDVELRCDPISGHTALYWYRQSLGQGLEFLIYFQGNSAPDKSGLPSDRFSAERTGGSVSTLTIQRTQQEDSAVYLCASSSRQGYNEQFFGPGTRLTVL.

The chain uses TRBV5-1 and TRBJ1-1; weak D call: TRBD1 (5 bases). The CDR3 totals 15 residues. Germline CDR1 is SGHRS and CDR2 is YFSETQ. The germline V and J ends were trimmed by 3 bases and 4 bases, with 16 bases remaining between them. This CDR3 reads CASSSRPGSATEAFF. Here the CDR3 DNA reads TGCGCCAGCAGCTCCCGGCCAGGGTCAGCCACTGAAGCTTTCTTT.

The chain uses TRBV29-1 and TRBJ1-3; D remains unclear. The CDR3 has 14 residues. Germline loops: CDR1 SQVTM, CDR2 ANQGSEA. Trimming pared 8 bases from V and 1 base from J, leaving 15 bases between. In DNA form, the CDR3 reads TGCAGCATCACCCCGGGAGGATCTGGAAACACCATATATTTT. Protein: CSITPGGSGNTIYF.

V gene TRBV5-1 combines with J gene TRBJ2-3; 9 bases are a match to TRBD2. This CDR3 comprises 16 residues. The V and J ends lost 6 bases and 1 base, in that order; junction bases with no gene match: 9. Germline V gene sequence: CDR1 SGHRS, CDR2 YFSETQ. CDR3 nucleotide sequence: TGCGCCAGCACCCCTGAGGTAGCGGGGGGCACAGATACGCAGTATTTT. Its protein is CASTPEVAGGTDTQYF.

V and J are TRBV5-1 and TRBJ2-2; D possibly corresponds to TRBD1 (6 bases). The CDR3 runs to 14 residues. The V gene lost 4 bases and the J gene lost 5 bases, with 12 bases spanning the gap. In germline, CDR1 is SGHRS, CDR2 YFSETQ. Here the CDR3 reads CASSAYRETGELFF. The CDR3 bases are TGCGCCAGCAGCGCGTACAGGGAAACCGGGGAGCTGTTTTTT.